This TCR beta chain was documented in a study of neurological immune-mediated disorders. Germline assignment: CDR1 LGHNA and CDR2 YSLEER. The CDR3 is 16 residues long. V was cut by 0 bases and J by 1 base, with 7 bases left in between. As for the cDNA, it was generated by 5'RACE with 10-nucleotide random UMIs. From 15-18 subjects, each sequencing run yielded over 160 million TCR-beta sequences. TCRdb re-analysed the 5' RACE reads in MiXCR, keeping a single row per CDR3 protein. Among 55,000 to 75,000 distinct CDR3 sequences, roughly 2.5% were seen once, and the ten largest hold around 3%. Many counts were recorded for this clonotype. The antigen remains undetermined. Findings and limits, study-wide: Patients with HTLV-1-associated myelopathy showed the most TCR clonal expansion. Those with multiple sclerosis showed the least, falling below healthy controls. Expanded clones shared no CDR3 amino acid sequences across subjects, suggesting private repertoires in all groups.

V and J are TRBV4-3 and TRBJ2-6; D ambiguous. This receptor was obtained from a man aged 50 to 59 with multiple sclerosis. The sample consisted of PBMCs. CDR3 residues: CASSQELESGANVLTF. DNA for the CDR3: TGCGCCAGCAGCCAAGAATTGGAATCTGGGGCCAACGTCCTGACTTTC.